Described below is a single T cell receptor (beta chain) sequence and its context. Germline CDR1 reads SGHRS; CDR2 reads YFSETQ. V lost 0 bases to trimming and J lost 0 bases, with 10 bases between them. This CDR3 is 16 amino acids long. This specimen comes from a study of blood T cell repertoires in COVID-19. Background on the study: T cells, B-cell-depleted T cells, or PBMCs provided the cDNA or gDNA that served as material.

In the authors' workflow: Amplifying reference gene primers gave estimates of nucleated cell counts. The protocol was immunoSEQ multiplex PCR, while the TCRdb copy is restricted to in-frame clones and leaves out a portion. V and J calls and clone size are those listed in that table; D and trimming were worked out from the DNA. The profile covers approximately 54,000 clones, with around 81% appearing a single time and around 5.3% taken by the ten largest. This receptor was taken from a woman aged 60-75 years with acute or convalescent COVID-19. The specimen sequenced was peripheral blood. This chain links TRBV5-1 with TRBJ2-1; D perhaps matches TRBD2 (6 bases). The CDR3 DNA reads TGCGCCAGCAGCTTGGCCGGGACTGGCTCCTACAATGAGCAGTTCTTC. Amino acid sequence: CASSLAGTGSYNEQFF.